This T cell receptor beta chain is from a study of shared clonotypes between healthy human individuals. From germline, CDR1 is SGDLS and CDR2 YYNGEE. V was pared by 0 bases and J by 6 bases, with 16 bases between. The CDR3 has 16 residues. Assay used: immunoSEQ multiplex PCR; TCRdb lists only in-frame clones, some missing. The sample has roughly 590,000 clones; nearly 97% are singletons. As defined, naive CD8 cells were CD45RO-negative and positively selected for CCR7, with terminally differentiated effector memory CD45RA+ cells excluded. Findings and caveats of the study: The researchers took only blood, and tissue repertoires probably look different. Approximately 4.9% of naive CD4 clonotypes were shared across a handful of donors. At large depth, rarefaction still showed sorted-subset sequencing to be incomplete.

The count of this clone is one. Antigen unknown. Sequences were obtained from naive CD8+ T cells sorted from blood. This TCR derives from a young woman in good health. The chain is built from TRBV9 and TRBJ2-1; the D call may be TRBD1 or TRBD2 (5 bases each). The CDR3 coding sequence is TGTGCCAGCAGCGTAGCCGGGACGACGAACGTCAATGAGCAGTTCTTC. It codes for CASSVAGTTNVNEQFF.